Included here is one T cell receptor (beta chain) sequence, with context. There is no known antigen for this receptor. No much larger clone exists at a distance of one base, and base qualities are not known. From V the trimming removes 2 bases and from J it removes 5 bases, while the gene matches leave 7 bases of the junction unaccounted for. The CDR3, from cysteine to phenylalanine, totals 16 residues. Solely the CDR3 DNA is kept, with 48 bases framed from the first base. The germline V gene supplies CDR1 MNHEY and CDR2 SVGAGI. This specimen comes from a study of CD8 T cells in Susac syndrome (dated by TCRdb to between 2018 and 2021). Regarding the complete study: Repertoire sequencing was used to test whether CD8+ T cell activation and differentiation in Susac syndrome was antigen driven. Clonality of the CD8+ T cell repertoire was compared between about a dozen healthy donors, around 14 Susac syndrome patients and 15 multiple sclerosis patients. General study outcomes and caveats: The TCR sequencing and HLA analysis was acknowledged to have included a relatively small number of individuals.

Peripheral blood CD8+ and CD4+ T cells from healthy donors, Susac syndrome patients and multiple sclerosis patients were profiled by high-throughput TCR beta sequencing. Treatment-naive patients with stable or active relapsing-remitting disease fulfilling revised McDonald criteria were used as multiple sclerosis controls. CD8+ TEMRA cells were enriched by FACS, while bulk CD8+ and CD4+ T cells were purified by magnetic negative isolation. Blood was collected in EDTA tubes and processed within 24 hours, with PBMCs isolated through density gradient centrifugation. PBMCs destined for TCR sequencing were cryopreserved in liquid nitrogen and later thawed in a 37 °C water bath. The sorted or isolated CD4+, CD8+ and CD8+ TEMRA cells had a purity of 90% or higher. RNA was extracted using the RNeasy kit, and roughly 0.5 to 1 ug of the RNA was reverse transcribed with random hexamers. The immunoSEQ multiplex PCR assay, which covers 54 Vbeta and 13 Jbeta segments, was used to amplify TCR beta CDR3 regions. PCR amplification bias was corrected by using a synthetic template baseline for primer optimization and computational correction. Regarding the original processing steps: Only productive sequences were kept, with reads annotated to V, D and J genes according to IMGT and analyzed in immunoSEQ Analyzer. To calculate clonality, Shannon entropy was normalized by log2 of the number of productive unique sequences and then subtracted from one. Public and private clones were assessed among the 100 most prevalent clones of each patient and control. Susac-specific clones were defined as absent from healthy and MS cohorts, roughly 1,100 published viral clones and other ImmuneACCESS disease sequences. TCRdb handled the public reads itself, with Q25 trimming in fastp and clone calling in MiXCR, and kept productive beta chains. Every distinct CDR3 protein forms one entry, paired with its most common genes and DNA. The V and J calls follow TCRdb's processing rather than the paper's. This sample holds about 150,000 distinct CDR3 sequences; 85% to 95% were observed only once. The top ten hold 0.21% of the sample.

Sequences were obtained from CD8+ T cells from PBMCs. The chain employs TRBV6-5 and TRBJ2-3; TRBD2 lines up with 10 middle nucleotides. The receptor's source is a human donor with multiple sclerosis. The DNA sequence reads TGTGCCAGCAGTTACGTAAGCGGGGGGGCAGAAGATACGCAGTATTTT. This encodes CASSYVSGGAEDTQYF.